This TCR beta chain emerged from a study of molecular identifiers for immune sequencing clone quantification. One entry per CDR3 protein, called by TCRdb with MiXCR from the PCR reads. The data contain around 480,000 distinct CDR3 sequences, roughly 23% of them seen just once; the ten biggest clones take up roughly 0.81%. As to this clonotype: Its antigen is unidentified.

This CDR3 comprises 15 residues. V lost 3 bases and J 4 bases, leaving 12 bases between the germline ends. Germline CDR1 and CDR2: MNHEY and SMNVEV (reference sequence). Regarding the study as a whole: Whereas naive cells kept under 1% of molecules in clones above 20 RNA copies, such clones held over 97% in effectors.

V usage is TRBV27 and J usage is TRBJ2-2; the D gene could be TRBD1 or TRBD2 (5 bases each). The receptor's source is a human donor in good health. Some libraries in this study had Jurkat cell RNA spiked in. The specimen sequenced was naive CD8+ T cells from blood, with Jurkat cell RNA spiked in. Stated subset: FACS-sorted CD8+CD4-CCR7+CD45RA+ naive T cells. The CDR3 DNA follows: TGTGCCAGCAGTTTGGGTCCGAGGGGCACCGGGGAGCTGTTTTTT. It specifies CASSLGPRGTGELFF.